This T cell receptor beta chain emerged from a study of T-cell reconstitution after alpha-beta-depleted transplantation in children. V was cut by 0 bases and J by 4 bases, with 5 bases left in between. This CDR3 spans 13 amino acids. The germline V gene has CDR1 SGDLS and CDR2 YYNGEE. This clonotype was counted many times. It was with unique molecular identifiers that the TCRbeta library was prepared. TCRdb used MiXCR to reprocess the PCR reads, holding one entry per CDR3 protein. This sample has a few hundred thousand distinct CDR3 sequences, with 10% to 13% found just once. This sequence was found in a human donor who donated a stem cell graft to a child with acute lymphoblastic leukemia. The J gene is TRBJ1-5, the V gene TRBV9; D ambiguous. Sequenced here: PBMCs from the stem cell graft donor, sampled from the stem cell graft. The CDR3 loop reads CASSVGRNQPQHF. In nucleotides, the CDR3 is TGTGCCAGCAGCGTAGGGAGGAATCAGCCCCAGCATTTT.